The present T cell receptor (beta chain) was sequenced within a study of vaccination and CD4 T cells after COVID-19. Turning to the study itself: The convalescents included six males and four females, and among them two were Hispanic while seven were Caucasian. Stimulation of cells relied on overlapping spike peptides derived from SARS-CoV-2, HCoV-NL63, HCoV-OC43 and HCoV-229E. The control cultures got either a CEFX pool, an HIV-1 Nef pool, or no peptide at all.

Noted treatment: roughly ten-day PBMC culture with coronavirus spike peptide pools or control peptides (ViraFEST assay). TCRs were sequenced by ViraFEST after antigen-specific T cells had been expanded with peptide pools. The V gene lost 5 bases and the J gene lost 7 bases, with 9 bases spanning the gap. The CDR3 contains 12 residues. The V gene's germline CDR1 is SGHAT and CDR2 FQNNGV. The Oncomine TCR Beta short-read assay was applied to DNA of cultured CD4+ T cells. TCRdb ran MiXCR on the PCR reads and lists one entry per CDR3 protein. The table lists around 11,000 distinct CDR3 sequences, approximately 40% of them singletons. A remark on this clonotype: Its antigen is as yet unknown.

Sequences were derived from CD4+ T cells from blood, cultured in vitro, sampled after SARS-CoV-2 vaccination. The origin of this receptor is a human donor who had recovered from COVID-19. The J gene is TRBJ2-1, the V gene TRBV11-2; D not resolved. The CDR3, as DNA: TGTGCCAGCAGCCCAGGACGGAATGAGCAGTTCTTC. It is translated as CASSPGRNEQFF.